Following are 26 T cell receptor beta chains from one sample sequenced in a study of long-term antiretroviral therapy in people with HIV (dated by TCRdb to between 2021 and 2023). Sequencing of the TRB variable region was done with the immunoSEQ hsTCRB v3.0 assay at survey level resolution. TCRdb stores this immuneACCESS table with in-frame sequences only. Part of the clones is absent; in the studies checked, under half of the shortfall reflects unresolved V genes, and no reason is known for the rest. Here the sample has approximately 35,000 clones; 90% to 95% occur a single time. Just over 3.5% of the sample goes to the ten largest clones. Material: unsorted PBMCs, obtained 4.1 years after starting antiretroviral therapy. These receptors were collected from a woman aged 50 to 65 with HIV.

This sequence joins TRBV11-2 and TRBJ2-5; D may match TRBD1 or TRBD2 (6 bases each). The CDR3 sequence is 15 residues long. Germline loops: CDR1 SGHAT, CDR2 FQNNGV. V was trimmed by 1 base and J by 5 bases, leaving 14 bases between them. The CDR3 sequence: CASSLVGGKLETQYF. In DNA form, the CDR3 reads TGTGCCAGCAGCTTAGTAGGGGGGAAGTTGGAGACCCAGTACTTC. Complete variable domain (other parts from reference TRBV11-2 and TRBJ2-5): EAGVAQSPRYKIIEKRQSVAFWCNPISGHATLYWYQQILGQGPKLLIQFQNNGVVDDSQLPKDRFSAERLKGVDSTLKIQPAKLEDSAVYLCASSLVGGKLETQYFGPGTRLLVL.

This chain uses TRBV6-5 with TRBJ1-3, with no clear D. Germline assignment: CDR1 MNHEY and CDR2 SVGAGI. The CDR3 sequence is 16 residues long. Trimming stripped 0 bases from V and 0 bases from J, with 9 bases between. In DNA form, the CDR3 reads TGTGCCAGCAGTTACTCGACGGCGGCCTCTGGAAACACCATATATTTT. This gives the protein CASSYSTAASGNTIYF.

The CDR3 is CSVAGGGPLGANYGYTF. The CDR3 nucleotides read TGCAGCGTTGCGGGAGGGGGCCCGCTGGGCGCCAACTATGGCTACACCTTC. The chain uses TRBV29-1 and TRBJ1-2; 7 nucleotides align to TRBD1. The CDR3 runs 17 residues. Germline lookup yields CDR1 SQVTM and CDR2 ANQGSEA. J was trimmed by 2 bases and V by 4 bases; bases with no gene match: 16.

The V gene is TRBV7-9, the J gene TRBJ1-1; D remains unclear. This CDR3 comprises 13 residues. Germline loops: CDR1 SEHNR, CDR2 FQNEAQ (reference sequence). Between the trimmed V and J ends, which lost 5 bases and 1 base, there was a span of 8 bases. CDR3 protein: CASSGSPNTEAFF. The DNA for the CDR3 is TGTGCCAGCAGCGGGTCCCCGAACACTGAAGCTTTCTTT.

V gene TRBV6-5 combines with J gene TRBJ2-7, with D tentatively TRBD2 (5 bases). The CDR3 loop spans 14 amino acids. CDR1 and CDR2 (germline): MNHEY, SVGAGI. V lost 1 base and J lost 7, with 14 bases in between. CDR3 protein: CASSYLGLVYEQYF. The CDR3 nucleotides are TGTGCCAGCAGTTACTTAGGACTGGTGTATGAGCAGTACTTC.

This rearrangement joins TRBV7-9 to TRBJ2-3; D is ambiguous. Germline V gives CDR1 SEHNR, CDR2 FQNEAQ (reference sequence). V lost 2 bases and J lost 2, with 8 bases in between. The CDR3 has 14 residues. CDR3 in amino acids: CASSLWSHTDTQYF. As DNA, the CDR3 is TGTGCCAGCAGCTTATGGAGCCACACAGATACGCAGTATTTT.

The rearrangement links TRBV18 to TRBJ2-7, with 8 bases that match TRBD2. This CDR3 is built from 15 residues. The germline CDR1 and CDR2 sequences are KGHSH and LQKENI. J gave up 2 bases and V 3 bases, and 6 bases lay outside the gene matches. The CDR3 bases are TGTGCCAGCTCACCTCAGCGCGGGGGGACCTACGAGCAGTACTTC. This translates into CASSPQRGGTYEQYF.

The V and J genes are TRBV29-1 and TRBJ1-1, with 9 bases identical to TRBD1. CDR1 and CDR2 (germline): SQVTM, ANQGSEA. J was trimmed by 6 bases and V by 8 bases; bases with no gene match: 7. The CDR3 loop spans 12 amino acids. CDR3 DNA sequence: TGCAGCTCCAACAGGGGGCAGGCTGAAGCTTTCTTT. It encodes CSSNRGQAEAFF.

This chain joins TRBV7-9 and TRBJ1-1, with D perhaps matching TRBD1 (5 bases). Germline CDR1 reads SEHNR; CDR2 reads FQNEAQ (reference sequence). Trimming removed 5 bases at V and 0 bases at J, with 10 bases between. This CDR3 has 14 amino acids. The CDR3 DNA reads TGTGCCAGCAGCACGACAGACATGAACACTGAAGCTTTCTTT. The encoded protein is CASSTTDMNTEAFF.

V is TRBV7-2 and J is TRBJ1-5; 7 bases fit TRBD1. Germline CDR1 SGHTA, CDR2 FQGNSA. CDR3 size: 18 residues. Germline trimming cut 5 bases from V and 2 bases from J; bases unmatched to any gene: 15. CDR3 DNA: TGTGCCAGCAGCCAGGGGGTGGATGGGGCGGGTGGCAATCAGCCCCAGCATTTT. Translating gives CASSQGVDGAGGNQPQHF. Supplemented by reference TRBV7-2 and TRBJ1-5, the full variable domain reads GAGVSQSPSNKVTEKGKDVELRCDPISGHTALYWYRQSLGQGLEFLIYFQGNSAPDKSGLPSDRFSAERTGGSVSTLTIQRTQQEDSAVYLCASSQGVDGAGGNQPQHFGDGTRLSIL.

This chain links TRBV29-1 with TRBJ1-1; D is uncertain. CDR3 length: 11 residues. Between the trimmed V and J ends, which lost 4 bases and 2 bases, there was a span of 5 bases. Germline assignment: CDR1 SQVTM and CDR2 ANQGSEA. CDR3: CSVGVNTEAFF. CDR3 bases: TGCAGCGTTGGGGTCAACACTGAAGCTTTCTTT.

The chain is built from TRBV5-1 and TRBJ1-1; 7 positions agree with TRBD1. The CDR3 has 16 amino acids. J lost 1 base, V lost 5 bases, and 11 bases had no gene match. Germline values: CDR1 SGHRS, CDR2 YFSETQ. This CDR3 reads CASRRDRSTSNTEAFF. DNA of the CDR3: TGCGCCAGCAGGCGGGACAGATCCACTTCGAACACTGAAGCTTTCTTT.

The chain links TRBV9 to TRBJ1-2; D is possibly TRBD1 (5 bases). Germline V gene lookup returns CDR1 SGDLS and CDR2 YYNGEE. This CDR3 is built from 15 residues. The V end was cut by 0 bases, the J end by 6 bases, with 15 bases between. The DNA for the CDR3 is TGTGCCAGCAGCGTAGGGGGATGGGGCCTCGATGGCTACACCTTC. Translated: CASSVGGWGLDGYTF. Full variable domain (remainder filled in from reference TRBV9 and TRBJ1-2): DSGVTQTPKHLITATGQRVTLRCSPRSGDLSVYWYQQSLDQGLQFLIQYYNGEERAKGNILERFSAQQFPDLHSELNLSSLELGDSALYFCASSVGGWGLDGYTFGSGTRLTVV.

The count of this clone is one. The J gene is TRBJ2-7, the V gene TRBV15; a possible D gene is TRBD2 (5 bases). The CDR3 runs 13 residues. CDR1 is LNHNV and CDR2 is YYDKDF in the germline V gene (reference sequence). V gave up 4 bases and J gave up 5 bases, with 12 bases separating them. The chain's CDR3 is CATSTTRSHEQYF. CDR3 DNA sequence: TGTGCCACCAGCACTACTAGATCCCACGAGCAGTACTTC.

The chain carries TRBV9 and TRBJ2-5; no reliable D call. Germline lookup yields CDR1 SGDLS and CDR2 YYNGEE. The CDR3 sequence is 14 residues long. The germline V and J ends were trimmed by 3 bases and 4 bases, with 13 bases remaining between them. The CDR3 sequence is CASSGSYLGETQYF. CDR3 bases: TGTGCCAGCAGCGGATCCTATCTGGGAGAGACCCAGTACTTC.

CDR3 DNA sequence: TGTGCCAGCAGCACAGGGGACACTGAAGCTTTCTTT. It codes for CASSTGDTEAFF. The chain is built from TRBV6-6 and TRBJ1-1; 7 bases fit TRBD1. V was pared by 6 bases and J by 3 bases, with 1 base of the junction left unmatched. In germline, CDR1 is MNHNY, CDR2 SVGAGI (reference sequence). This CDR3 comprises 12 residues.

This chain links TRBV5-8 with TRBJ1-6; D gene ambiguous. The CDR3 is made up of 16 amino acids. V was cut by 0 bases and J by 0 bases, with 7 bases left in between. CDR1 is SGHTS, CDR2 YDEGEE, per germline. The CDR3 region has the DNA TGTGCCAGCAGCTTGGCCGGCAGCTCCTATAATTCACCCCTCCACTTT. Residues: CASSLAGSSYNSPLHF.

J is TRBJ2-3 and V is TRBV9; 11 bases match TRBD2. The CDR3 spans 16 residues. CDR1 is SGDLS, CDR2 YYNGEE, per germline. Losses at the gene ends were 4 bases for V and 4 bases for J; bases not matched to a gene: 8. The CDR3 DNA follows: TGTGCCAGCAGCCCTCGACTAGCGGGGAGCCCAGATACGCAGTATTTT. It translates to CASSPRLAGSPDTQYF.

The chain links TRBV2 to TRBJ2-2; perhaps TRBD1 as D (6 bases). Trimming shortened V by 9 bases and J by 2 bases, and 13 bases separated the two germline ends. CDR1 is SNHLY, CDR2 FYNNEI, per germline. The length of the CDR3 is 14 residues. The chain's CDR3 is CARQTGPNTGELFF. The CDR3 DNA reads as TGTGCCAGGCAGACAGGACCCAACACCGGGGAGCTGTTTTTT.

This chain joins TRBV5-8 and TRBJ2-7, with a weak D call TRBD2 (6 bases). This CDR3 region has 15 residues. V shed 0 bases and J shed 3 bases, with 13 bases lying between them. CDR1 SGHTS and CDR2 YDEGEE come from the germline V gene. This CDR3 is CASSLGPGTFYEQYF. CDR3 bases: TGTGCCAGCAGCTTGGGCCCGGGGACTTTCTACGAGCAGTACTTC. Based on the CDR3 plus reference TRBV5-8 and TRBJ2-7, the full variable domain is EAGVTQSPTHLIKTRGQQATLRCSPISGHTSVYWYQQALGLGLQFLLWYDEGEERNRGNFPPRFSGRQFPNYSSELNVNALELEDSALYLCASSLGPGTFYEQYFGPGTRLTVT.

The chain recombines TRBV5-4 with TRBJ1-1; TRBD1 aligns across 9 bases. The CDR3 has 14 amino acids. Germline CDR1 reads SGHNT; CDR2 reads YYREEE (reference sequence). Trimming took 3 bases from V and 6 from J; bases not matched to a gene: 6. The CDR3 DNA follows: TGTGCCAGCAGCTCGGGACAGGGTCTTGCTGAAGCTTTCTTT. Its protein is CASSSGQGLAEAFF.

The CDR3 protein is CASSLTSGGKNIQYF. The CDR3 bases are TGTGCCAGCAGTTTAACTAGCGGGGGTAAAAACATTCAGTACTTC. The genes are TRBV27 and TRBJ2-4, with 11 bases aligning to TRBD2. Trimming cost V 2 bases and J 4 bases; bases outside gene matches: 1. The V gene's germline CDR1 is MNHEY and CDR2 SMNVEV (reference sequence). This CDR3 spans 15 amino acids.

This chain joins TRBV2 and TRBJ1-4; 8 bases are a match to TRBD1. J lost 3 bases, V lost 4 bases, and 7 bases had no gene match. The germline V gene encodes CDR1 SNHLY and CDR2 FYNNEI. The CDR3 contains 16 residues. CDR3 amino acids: CASSARSGQANEKLFF. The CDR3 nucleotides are TGTGCCAGCAGTGCCAGGTCGGGACAGGCTAATGAAAAACTGTTTTTT.

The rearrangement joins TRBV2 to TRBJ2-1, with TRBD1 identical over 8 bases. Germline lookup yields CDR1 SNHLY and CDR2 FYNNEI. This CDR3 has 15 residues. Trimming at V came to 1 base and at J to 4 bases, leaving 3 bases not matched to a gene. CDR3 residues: CASSEGRDRYNEQFF. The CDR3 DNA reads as TGTGCCAGCAGTGAAGGTCGGGACAGGTACAATGAGCAGTTCTTC.

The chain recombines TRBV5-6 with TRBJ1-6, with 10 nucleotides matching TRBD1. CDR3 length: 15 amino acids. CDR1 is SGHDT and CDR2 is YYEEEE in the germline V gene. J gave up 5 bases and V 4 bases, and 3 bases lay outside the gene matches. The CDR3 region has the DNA TGTGCCAGCAGCCCGGGGACAGGGGATAATTCACCCCTCCACTTT. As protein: CASSPGTGDNSPLHF. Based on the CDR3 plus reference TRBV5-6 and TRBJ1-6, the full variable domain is DAGVTQSPTHLIKTRGQQVTLRCSPKSGHDTVSWYQQALGQGPQFIFQYYEEEERQRGNFPDRFSGHQFPNYSSELNVNALLLGDSALYLCASSPGTGDNSPLHFGNGTRLTVT.

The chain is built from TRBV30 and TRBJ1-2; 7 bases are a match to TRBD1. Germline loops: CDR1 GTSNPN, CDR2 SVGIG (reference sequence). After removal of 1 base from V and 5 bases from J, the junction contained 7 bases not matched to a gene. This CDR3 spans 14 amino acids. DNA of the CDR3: TGTGCCTGGAGTGAGGGGGCGCTGGCTTATGGCTACACCTTC. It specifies CAWSEGALAYGYTF.